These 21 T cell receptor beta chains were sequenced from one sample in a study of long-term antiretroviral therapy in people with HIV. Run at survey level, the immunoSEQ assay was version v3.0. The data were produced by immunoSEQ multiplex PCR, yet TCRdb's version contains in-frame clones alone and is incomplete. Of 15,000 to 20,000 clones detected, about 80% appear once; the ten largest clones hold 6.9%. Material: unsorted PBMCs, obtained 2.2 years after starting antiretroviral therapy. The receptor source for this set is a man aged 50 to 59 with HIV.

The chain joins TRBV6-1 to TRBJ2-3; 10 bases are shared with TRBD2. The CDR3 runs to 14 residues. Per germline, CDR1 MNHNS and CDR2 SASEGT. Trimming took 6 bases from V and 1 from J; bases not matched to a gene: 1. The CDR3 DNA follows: TGTGCCAGCAGGGGGACTAGCGGCACAGATACGCAGTATTTT. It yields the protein CASRGTSGTDTQYF.

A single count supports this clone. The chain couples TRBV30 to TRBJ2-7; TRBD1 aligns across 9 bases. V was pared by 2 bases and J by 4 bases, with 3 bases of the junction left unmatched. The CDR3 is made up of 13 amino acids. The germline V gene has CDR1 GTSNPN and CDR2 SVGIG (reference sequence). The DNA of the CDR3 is TGTGCCTGGAGTAGGACAGGGGTTTACGAGCAGTACTTC. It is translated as CAWSRTGVYEQYF.

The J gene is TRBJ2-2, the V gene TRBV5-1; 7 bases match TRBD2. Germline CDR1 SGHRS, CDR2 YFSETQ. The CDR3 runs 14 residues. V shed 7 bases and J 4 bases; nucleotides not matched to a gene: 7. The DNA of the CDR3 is TGCGCCAGCTCTCAGCGGGGTGGCACCGGGGAGCTGTTTTTT. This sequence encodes CASSQRGGTGELFF.

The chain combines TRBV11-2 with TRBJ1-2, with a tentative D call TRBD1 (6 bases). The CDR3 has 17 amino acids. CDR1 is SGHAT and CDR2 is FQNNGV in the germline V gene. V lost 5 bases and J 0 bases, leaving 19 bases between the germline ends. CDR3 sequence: CASSPGLGGQTNYGYTF. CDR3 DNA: TGTGCCAGCAGCCCCGGTCTCGGGGGACAAACTAACTATGGCTACACCTTC.

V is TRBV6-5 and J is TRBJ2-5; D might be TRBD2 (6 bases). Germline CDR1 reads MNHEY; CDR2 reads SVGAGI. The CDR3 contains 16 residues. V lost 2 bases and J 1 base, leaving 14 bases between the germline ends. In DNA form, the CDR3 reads TGTGCCAGCAGTTACACCCTCGGGAGAGCCCAAGAGACCCAGTACTTC. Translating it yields CASSYTLGRAQETQYF.

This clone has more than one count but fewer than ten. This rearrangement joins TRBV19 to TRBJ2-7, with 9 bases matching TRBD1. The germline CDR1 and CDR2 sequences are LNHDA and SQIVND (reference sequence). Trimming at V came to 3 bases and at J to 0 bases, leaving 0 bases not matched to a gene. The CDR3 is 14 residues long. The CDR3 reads CASSMGQGSYEQYF. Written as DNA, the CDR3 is TGTGCCAGTAGTATGGGACAGGGCTCCTACGAGCAGTACTTC.

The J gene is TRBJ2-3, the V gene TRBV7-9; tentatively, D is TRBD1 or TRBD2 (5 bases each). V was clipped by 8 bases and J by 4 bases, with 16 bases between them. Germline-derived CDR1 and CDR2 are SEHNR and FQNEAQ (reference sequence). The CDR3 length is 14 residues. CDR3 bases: TGTGCCAGCGGGGGAGTCCCGGGGTCAGATACGCAGTATTTT. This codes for CASGGVPGSDTQYF.

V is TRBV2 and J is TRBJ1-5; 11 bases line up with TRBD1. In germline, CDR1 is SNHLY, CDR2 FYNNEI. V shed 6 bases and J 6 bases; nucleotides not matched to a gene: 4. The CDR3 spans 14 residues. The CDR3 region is CASSGQGAVQPQHF. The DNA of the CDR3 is TGTGCCAGCAGCGGACAGGGGGCAGTTCAGCCCCAGCATTTT.

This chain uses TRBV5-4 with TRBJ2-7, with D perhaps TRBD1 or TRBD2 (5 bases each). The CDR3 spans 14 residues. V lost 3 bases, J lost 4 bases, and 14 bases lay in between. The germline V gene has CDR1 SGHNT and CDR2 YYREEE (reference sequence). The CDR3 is CASSSGTDGYEQYF. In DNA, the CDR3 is TGTGCCAGCAGCTCCGGGACGGACGGGTACGAGCAGTACTTC.

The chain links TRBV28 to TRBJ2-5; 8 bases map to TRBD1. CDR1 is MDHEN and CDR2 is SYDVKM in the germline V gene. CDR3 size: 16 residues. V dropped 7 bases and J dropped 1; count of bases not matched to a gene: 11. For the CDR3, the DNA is TGTGCCAGCACCGATGTTGGACAGGGCTTCCAAGAGACCCAGTACTTC. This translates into CASTDVGQGFQETQYF.

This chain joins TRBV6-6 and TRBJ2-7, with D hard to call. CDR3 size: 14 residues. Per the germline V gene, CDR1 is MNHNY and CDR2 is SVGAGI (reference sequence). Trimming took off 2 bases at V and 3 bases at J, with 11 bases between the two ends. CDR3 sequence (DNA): TGTGCCAGCAGTTACGGGCAGAAATTCTACGAGCAGTACTTC. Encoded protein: CASSYGQKFYEQYF.

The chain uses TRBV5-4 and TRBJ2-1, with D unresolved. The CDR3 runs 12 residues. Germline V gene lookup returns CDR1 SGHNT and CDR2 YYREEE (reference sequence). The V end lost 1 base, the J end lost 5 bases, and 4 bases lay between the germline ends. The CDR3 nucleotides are TGTGCCAGCAGCTTGATAAACAATGAGCAGTTCTTC. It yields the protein CASSLINNEQFF.

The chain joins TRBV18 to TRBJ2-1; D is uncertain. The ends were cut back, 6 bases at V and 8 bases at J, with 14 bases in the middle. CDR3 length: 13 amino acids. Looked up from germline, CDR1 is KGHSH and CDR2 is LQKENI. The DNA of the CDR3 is TGTGCCAGCTCTCTGGACCCTCCCCATGAGCAGTTCTTC. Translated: CASSLDPPHEQFF.

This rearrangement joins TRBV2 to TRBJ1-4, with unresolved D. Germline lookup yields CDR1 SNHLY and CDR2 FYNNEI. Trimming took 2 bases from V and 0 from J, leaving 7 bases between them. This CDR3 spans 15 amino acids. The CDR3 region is CASSEFSTTNEKLFF. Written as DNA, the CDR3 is TGTGCCAGCAGTGAATTCTCTACAACTAATGAAAAACTGTTTTTT.

CDR3 in amino acids: CASSSMDSTYNEQFF. As DNA, the CDR3 is TGTGCCAGCAGCTCTATGGACTCGACCTACAATGAGCAGTTCTTC. The chain joins TRBV7-9 to TRBJ2-1, with D tentatively TRBD2 (5 bases). The CDR3 spans 15 residues. Germline lookup yields CDR1 SEHNR and CDR2 FQNEAQ (reference sequence). The V and J ends lost 4 bases and 2 bases respectively, with 12 bases between them.

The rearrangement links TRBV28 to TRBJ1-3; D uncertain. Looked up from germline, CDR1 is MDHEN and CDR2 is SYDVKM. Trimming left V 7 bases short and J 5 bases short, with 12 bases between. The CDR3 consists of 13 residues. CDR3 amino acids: CASTLQARNTIYF. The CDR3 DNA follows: TGTGCCAGCACCCTTCAGGCCAGAAACACCATATATTTT.

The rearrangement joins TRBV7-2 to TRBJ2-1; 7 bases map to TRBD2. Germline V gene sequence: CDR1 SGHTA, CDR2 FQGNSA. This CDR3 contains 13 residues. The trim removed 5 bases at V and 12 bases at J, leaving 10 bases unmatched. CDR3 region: CASSQPGGRRQFF. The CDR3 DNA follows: TGTGCCAGCAGCCAGCCCGGGGGGAGGAGGCAGTTCTTC.

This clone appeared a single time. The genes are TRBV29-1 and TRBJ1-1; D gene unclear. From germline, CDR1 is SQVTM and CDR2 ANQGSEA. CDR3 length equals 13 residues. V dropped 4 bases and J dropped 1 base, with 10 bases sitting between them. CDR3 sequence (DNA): TGCAGCGTTGTTGATACGGCGAACACTGAAGCTTTCTTT. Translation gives CSVVDTANTEAFF.

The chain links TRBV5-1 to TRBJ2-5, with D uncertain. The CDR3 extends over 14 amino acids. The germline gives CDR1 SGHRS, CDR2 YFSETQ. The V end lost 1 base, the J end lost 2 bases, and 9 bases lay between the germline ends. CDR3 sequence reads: CASSLSLSQETQYF. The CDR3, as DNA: TGCGCCAGCAGCTTGAGTCTCTCTCAAGAGACCCAGTACTTC.

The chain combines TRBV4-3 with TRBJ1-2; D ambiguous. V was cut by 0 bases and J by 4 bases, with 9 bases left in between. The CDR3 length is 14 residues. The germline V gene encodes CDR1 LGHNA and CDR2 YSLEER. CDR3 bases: TGCGCCAGCAGCCAAGATCCAAGGACCTATGGCTACACCTTC. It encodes CASSQDPRTYGYTF.

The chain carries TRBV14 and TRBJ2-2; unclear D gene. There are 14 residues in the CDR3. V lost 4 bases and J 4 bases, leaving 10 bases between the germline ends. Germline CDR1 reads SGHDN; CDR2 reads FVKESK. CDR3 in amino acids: CASSLDPITGELFF. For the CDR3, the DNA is TGTGCCAGCAGCCTCGACCCGATCACCGGGGAGCTGTTTTTT.